These 3 T cell receptor beta chains were sequenced from one sample in a study of OX40 agonist ivuxolimab in advanced cancers. Sequenced by immunoSEQ multiplex PCR; TCRdb stores in-frame clones only, minus some. The sample holds about 73,000 clones, 70% to 90% seen once. Sequenced here: CD4+ or CD8+ T cells sorted from blood, sampled in a trial of the OX40 agonist ivuxolimab. The receptors originated from an adult with an advanced solid tumor such as melanoma, head and neck, liver or kidney cancer.

V and J are TRBV13 and TRBJ2-7, with 12 bases that match TRBD1. The CDR3 length is 16 residues. The V and J ends lost 5 bases and 7 bases, in that order; junction bases with no gene match: 12. The V gene's germline CDR1 is PRHDT and CDR2 FYEKMQ (reference sequence). CDR3 DNA sequence: TGTGCCAGCAGCAACGACGGGACAGGGGGCGTGATGGAGCAGTACTTC. Translation gives CASSNDGTGGVMEQYF.

V is TRBV13 and J is TRBJ2-7; maybe TRBD2 (7 bases). V was cut by 2 bases and J by 3 bases, with 14 bases left in between. CDR3 size: 15 residues. The germline V gene encodes CDR1 PRHDT and CDR2 FYEKMQ (reference sequence). The CDR3 DNA follows: TGTGCCAGCAGCTTAATTGGAGGGGGGGTCTACGAGCAGTACTTC. Protein: CASSLIGGGVYEQYF.

A single count supports this clone. The chain combines TRBV6-5 with TRBJ2-7; 9 bases are shared with TRBD1. Per the germline V gene, CDR1 is MNHEY and CDR2 is SVGAGI. The CDR3 is made up of 15 amino acids. V lost 4 bases, J lost 3 bases, and 7 bases stayed unmatched. The CDR3 DNA sequence: TGTGCCAGCAGTTCCTGGACAGGGGCCGACTACGAGCAGTACTTC. Protein sequence: CASSSWTGADYEQYF.